This T cell receptor beta chain originates from a study of CD8+ T cells in alopecia areata. J was trimmed by 8 bases and V by 4 bases; bases with no gene match: 7. The CDR3 is 14 residues long. The germline CDR1 and CDR2 sequences are MNHEY and SMNVEV (reference sequence). The sequencing template was cDNA reverse transcribed from extracted RNA. TCRdb's table, derived via immunoSEQ multiplex PCR, lists solely in-frame clones and lacks some. The repertoire has about 69,000 clones, roughly 60% of them found once; the top ten carry 17%. The J gene is TRBJ2-1, the V gene TRBV27; 8 bases line up with TRBD2. Material: CD8+ T cells sorted from blood, obtained at week 0. The source is a human donor with alopecia areata. CDR3 bases: TGTGCCAGCAGTTACGGGACTAGTGACCATGAGCAGTTCTTC. Its protein is CASSYGTSDHEQFF.